This entry is about one TCR beta chain. With V trimmed by 8 bases and J by 0 bases, 7 bases remained unmatched. This CDR3 is built from 15 residues. CDR1 and CDR2 from the germline V gene are SGHRS and YFSETQ. This record belongs to a study of blood T cell repertoires in COVID-19. Whole-study context: Sites across the United States, Italy and Spain contributed samples from acute and convalescent COVID-19.

Method: immunoSEQ multiplex PCR; TCRdb's copy keeps in-frame clones and lacks some. In the table there are approximately 330,000 clones, about nine tenths of which are singletons. The chain couples TRBV5-1 to TRBJ1-3; 8 nucleotides align to TRBD1. Sequenced sample: peripheral blood. The receptor comes from a man aged 30 to 45 with COVID-19, enrolled during active disease. The DNA for the CDR3 is TGCGCCAGTTACGAAGGACAGGGCTCTGGAAACACCATATATTTT. As protein: CASYEGQGSGNTIYF.